The rows below give T cell receptor beta chains drawn from one sample of a study of vaccination effects on CD4 cells after COVID-19. Here immunoSEQ multiplex PCR was the method, and the copy in TCRdb shows in-frame clones only, minus some. The data hold over 55,000 clones, with about 79% observed a single time. Their cognate antigens are unknown. The specimen comprised CD4+ T cells from PBMCs cultured with HCoV-OC43 spike peptides, sampled before COVID-19 vaccination. These receptors came from a human donor who received a COVID-19 vaccine. Each CDR3 is given with its conserved first and last residue. A D gene is named only where the DNA matches it firmly. Clone size, where shown, is once, few, many, or a class for clones that have expanded.

D: .
V: TRBV30
size: few
J: TRBJ1-6
length: 15
CDR3: CAWSVLGSYNSPLHF
DNA: TGTGCCTGGAGTGTACTGGGCTCCTATAATTCACCCCTCCACTTT

D: TRBD2
V: TRBV7-9
size: .
J: TRBJ2-5
length: 15
CDR3: CASSVSGGAQETQYF
DNA: TGTGCCAGCAGCGTTAGCGGGGGGGCTCAGGAGACCCAGTACTTC

D: .
V: TRBV7-9
size: .
J: TRBJ1-2
length: 12
CDR3: CASSRGVGGYTF
DNA: TGTGCCAGCAGCCGAGGAGTTGGGGGCTACACCTTC

D: TRBD2
V: TRBV9
size: .
J: TRBJ2-2
length: 17
CDR3: CASSVDSSGGNTGELFF
DNA: TGTGCCAGCAGCGTAGACTCTAGCGGGGGGAACACCGGGGAGCTGTTTTTT

D: .
V: TRBV7-9
size: .
J: TRBJ1-2
length: 16
CDR3: CASSLELGGGFDGYTF
DNA: TGTGCCAGCAGCTTAGAGTTGGGCGGGGGATTTGATGGCTACACCTTC

D: TRBD1
V: TRBV30
size: once
J: TRBJ2-5
length: 14
CDR3: CAWSQGTGVGTQYF
DNA: TGTGCCTGGAGCCAAGGGACAGGGGTTGGGACCCAGTACTTC

D: .
V: TRBV6-5
size: .
J: TRBJ2-3
length: 15
CDR3: CASSYRPSGTDTQYF
DNA: TGTGCCAGCAGTTACAGGCCTAGCGGCACAGATACGCAGTATTTT

D: .
V: TRBV5-1
size: .
J: TRBJ1-3
length: 16
CDR3: CASSPLGDLSGNTIYF
DNA: TGCGCCAGCAGCCCGTTAGGGGACCTTTCTGGAAACACCATATATTTT

D: .
V: TRBV6-5
size: few
J: TRBJ1-2
length: 15
CDR3: CASSYSRRGTEGYTF
DNA: TGTGCCAGCAGTTACTCGAGACGGGGAACAGAGGGCTACACCTTC

D: .
V: TRBV9
size: .
J: TRBJ1-6
length: 14
CDR3: CASSRQLYNSPLHF
DNA: TGTGCCAGCAGCCGACAACTCTATAATTCACCCCTCCACTTT

D: TRBD1
V: TRBV9
size: once
J: TRBJ2-5
length: 15
CDR3: CASSSGQFTGETQYF
DNA: TGTGCCAGCAGCTCGGGACAGTTTACAGGGGAGACCCAGTACTTC

D: .
V: TRBV5-1
size: .
J: TRBJ1-3
length: 14
CDR3: CASSLTSTGNTIYF
DNA: TGCGCCAGCAGCTTGACTTCCACTGGAAACACCATATATTTT

D: .
V: TRBV18
size: .
J: TRBJ1-1
length: 14
CDR3: CASSPGRMNTEAFF
DNA: TGTGCCAGCTCACCAGGACGGATGAACACTGAAGCTTTCTTT

D: .
V: TRBV20-1
size: .
J: TRBJ2-5
length: 11
CDR3: CSAKTQETQYF
DNA: TGCAGTGCCAAGACACAAGAGACCCAGTACTTC

D: TRBD2
V: TRBV6-1
size: .
J: TRBJ2-1
length: 16
CDR3: CASNGALAGTYNEQFF
DNA: TGTGCCAGCAATGGAGCGTTAGCGGGAACCTACAATGAGCAGTTCTTC

D: .
V: TRBV5-6
size: .
J: TRBJ1-3
length: 16
CDR3: CASSLGVPLAGNTIYF
DNA: TGTGCCAGCAGCTTGGGCGTTCCCCTCGCTGGAAACACCATATATTTT

D: .
V: TRBV5-1
size: .
J: TRBJ2-2
length: 14
CDR3: CASSFDVSTGELFF
DNA: TGCGCCAGCAGCTTCGACGTTAGTACCGGGGAGCTGTTTTTT